This TCR beta chain stems from a study of T cells in Graves' hyperthyroidism and ophthalmopathy. Authors of the study amplified TCR beta CDR3 regions from RNA transcripts. RT-PCR in the first round (using the HTBI primer set) targeted the TCR CDR3. A single record per CDR3 protein comes from TCRdb applying MiXCR to the multiplex PCR reads. This table holds roughly 500,000 distinct CDR3 sequences, 46% found once. This clonotype showed up just a few times. The germline CDR1 and CDR2 sequences are SGHVS and FQNEAQ. V gave up 1 base and J gave up 8 bases, with 11 bases separating them. The CDR3 sequence is 13 residues long.

J is TRBJ2-5 and V is TRBV7-8; D call uncertain. The sample was peripheral blood or thyroid tissue (not recorded which). The sequence came from an adult woman with Graves' disease, either hyperthyroidism or ophthalmopathy (not recorded which). CDR3 sequence reads: CASSLGSLSTQYF. The CDR3 DNA is TGTGCCAGCAGCTTAGGCAGTCTCTCAACCCAGTACTTC.